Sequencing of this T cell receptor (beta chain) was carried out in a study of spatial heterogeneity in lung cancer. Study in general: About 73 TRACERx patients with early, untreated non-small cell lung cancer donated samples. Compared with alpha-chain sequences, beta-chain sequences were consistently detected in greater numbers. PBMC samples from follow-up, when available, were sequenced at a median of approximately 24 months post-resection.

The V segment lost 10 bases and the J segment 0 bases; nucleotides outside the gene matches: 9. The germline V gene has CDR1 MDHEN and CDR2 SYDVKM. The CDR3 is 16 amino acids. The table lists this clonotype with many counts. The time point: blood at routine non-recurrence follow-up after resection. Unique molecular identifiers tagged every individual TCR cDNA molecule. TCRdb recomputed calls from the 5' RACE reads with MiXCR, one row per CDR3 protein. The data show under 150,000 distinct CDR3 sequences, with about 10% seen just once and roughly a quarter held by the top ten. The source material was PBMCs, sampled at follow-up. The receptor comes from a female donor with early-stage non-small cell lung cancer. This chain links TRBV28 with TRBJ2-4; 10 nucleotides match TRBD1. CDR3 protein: CATRQGADVAKNIQYF. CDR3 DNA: TGTGCCACCAGACAGGGGGCGGATGTAGCCAAAAACATTCAGTACTTC. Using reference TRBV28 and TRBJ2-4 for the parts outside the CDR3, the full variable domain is DVKVTQSSRYLVKRTGEKVFLECVQDMDHENMFWYRQDPGLGLRLIYFSYDVKMKEKGDIPEGYSVSREKKERFSLILESASTNQTSMYLCATRQGADVAKNIQYFGAGTRLSVL.